Listed below are T cell receptor beta chains from one sample, sequenced in a study of identical twins. TCRdb reprocessed the 5' RACE reads via MiXCR and lists one record per CDR3 protein. The sample lists around 690,000 distinct CDR3 sequences, 21% occurring once. The same sample was also studied in work on T cells expressing NK-cell markers.

The sample comprised PBMCs. These receptors were obtained from a woman aged 18-29 years in good health. CDR3s leave out the opening cysteine and the closing phenylalanine or tryptophan. Some rows have no size entry. The others give once, few or many, or a class for an expanded clone.

clone_size | j_call | cdr3_length | v_call | cdr3_aa
many | TRBJ1-2 | 14 | TRBV11-2 | ASSLVTFSFNYGYT
few | TRBJ2-5 | 12 | TRBV29-1 | SAHKREGGETQY
few | TRBJ1-4 | 11 | TRBV2 | ASSRAPYEKLF
. | TRBJ2-1 | 15 | TRBV5-4 | ASSLGRLAGGYNEQF
few | TRBJ1-1 | 11 | TRBV29-1 | SVIRGLNTEAF
few | TRBJ1-1 | 11 | TRBV29-1 | SVALQENTEAF
. | TRBJ2-2 | 11 | TRBV20-1 | SARDMPAGELF
few | TRBJ2-5 | 9 | TRBV10-3 | AISTRETQY
. | TRBJ2-2 | 11 | TRBV6-6 | AGRQGRTGELF
many | TRBJ1-3 | 12 | TRBV5-1 | ASSTGGSGNTIY
. | TRBJ2-2 | 14 | TRBV24-1 | ATSDPNRASTGELF
. | TRBJ1-1 | 11 | TRBV20-1 | SAIGGRRTEAF
few | TRBJ2-2 | 12 | TRBV20-1 | SARAQGSGGELF
few | TRBJ2-7 | 14 | TRBV7-9 | ASSFSGVRGAYEQY
. | TRBJ2-1 | 12 | TRBV11-2 | ASAVAPLEDEQF
once | TRBJ2-5 | 14 | TRBV5-6 | ASSFRRTEESETQY
few | TRBJ1-1 | 10 | TRBV29-1 | SVDTGGTEAF
few | TRBJ2-2 | 13 | TRBV7-2 | ASSTRQANTGELF
. | TRBJ2-5 | 10 | TRBV5-1 | ASSVDQETQY
. | TRBJ2-7 | 11 | TRBV24-1 | ATSAPKEHEQY
many | TRBJ1-1 | 13 | TRBV4-3 | ASSQDRFRNTEAF
. | TRBJ1-2 | 14 | TRBV20-1 | SGVSGASGLNYGYT
. | TRBJ2-1 | 18 | TRBV11-1 | ASSPRVGTGAIQKYNEQF
. | TRBJ2-1 | 12 | TRBV18 | ASGGQGVSSEQF
. | TRBJ1-4 | 8 | TRBV29-1 | SVRQEKLF
many | TRBJ2-1 | 11 | TRBV10-3 | AISDGSGNEQF
. | TRBJ2-5 | 11 | TRBV9 | ASSRQRAETQY
few | TRBJ2-7 | 11 | TRBV20-1 | SARRQDLSEQY
few | TRBJ2-3 | 15 | TRBV5-8 | ASSPGVGKFGTDTQY
. | TRBJ2-1 | 15 | TRBV5-1 | ASSLGGGGSFIDEQF
few | TRBJ2-6 | 13 | TRBV27 | ASSLPRDGANVLT
. | TRBJ2-3 | 12 | TRBV5-1 | ASSFQGRADTQY
few | TRBJ1-1 | 11 | TRBV5-1 | ASREPMNTEAF
few | TRBJ2-3 | 12 | TRBV5-1 | ASSLVADTDTQY
. | TRBJ2-2 | 16 | TRBV7-8 | ASSSYRSGGKATGELF
. | TRBJ2-7 | 10 | TRBV2 | ASRDHSYEQY
. | TRBJ1-1 | 14 | TRBV20-1 | SAGGTGARSYTEAF
. | TRBJ2-3 | 14 | TRBV12-3/TRBV12-4 | ASRPTSGGAWDTQY
. | TRBJ2-1 | 12 | TRBV27 | ASSDLTSYNEQF
few | TRBJ2-5 | 11 | TRBV29-1 | SVEAPGRETQY
few | TRBJ2-1 | 12 | TRBV10-3 | AIMAPGGGNEQF
few | TRBJ2-1 | 9 | TRBV20-1 | SARDGVEPF
. | TRBJ1-2 | 13 | TRBV6-1 | ASSRYRGPNYGYT